The source of this T cell receptor beta chain is a study of blood T cells in healthy people across ages (dated by TCRdb to about 2015). About the study as a whole: In model experiments, template switching captured about one uniquely barcoded TCR beta cDNA molecule for every two T cells. The study analyzed two additional independent replicas of 1 million unique cDNA reads from the same blood draw for two donors, one aged 18 to 30 and one aged 80 or older. To track age-related changes in TCR beta repertoire diversity, the study relied on deep sequencing normalized with unique cDNA molecular identifiers. To avoid experimental bias, donors of different ages were distributed randomly across sequencing lanes. The donors were split into four age groups: young (average roughly 15 years), middle-aged (nearly 40), aged (62) and long-lived (82).

Sequences SGHRS (CDR1) and YFSETQ (CDR2) are obtained from the germline V gene. The junction shows trimming of 2 bases on V and 0 bases on J, plus 11 bases between the germline ends. The CDR3 starts with the cysteine, ends with the phenylalanine, and has 15 residues. CDR3 DNA is the only sequence kept; it has 45 bases, read in frame from the first base. In the case of this clonotype: Its antigen has not been determined. Base qualities are missing; no much larger clone stands one base away.

Results and caveats for the whole study, not just this receptor: Compared with the aged group, the long-lived group had more naive CD4+ T cells, fewer expanded clones and increased TCR diversity, a pattern suggesting age selection. As age increased, observed TCR beta diversity per million T cells dropped in a roughly linear way, and a significant reduction was already evident by age about 40. The percentage of naive T cells measured by flow cytometry correlated strongly with observed TCR beta diversity. Bulk unsorted PBMC profiling prevented conclusive comparison of naive and antigen-experienced compartments. Because donor CMV infection status was unknown, age-related changes in expanded clonotypes were potentially confounded. Estimates of total diversity from one million sequenced T cells were regarded as lower bounds and underestimates.

The approximately 39 donors, aged about 6 to 90 years, were systemically healthy Caucasian individuals from Russia. Each donor gave roughly 9 milliliters of peripheral blood, drawn into EDTA-treated Vacutainer tubes. Ficoll-Paque density-gradient centrifugation was used to isolate PBMCs, with at least 6.5 million per sample. Trizol reagent was used to extract total RNA from PBMCs, with at least 5.5 micrograms per sample. Naive CD45RAhigh/CD27high T cell percentages were measured by flow cytometry on a PBMC aliquot from every donor. Receptor amplification or capture employed 5' RACE. The sequencer listed for this sample is Illumina HiSeq 2500. A second PCR of roughly 6 to 12 cycles was performed with a sample-barcoded 5' primer and a J-beta primer mix. A template-switch 5' adaptor carrying 12 random nucleotides introduced a unique molecular identifier onto each TCR beta cDNA molecule. At least 2.5 million CDR3-containing paired-end reads were obtained from each sample. First-strand cDNA was synthesized from all RNA with the Mint cDNA synthesis kit, primed by a TRBC-specific oligonucleotide. Following uracil-DNA glycosylase treatment, all cDNA underwent a first 18-cycle PCR with the universal primers M1SS and BC2_uni_R. The published analysis was carried out like this. Each sample was normalized by randomly selecting 1 million high-quality reads, each carrying a distinct molecular identifier. Instead of being binned into consensus sequences, reads with shared molecular identifiers were discarded. CDR3 identification, clonotype clustering and error correction used MiTCR with a Q25 quality threshold and the strictest error-elimination algorithm. Lower-bound total TCR beta diversity was estimated with a nonparametric unseen species model using Euler transformation. In TCRdb, the public reads were trimmed at Q25 with fastp and aligned with MiXCR, with productive beta chains retained. CDR3 protein duplicates are merged, each entry listing the most common genes and DNA. The V and J calls follow TCRdb's processing rather than the paper's. For this sample the table gives about 720,000 distinct CDR3 sequences, of which 22% were detected only once. 22% of the sample is held by the ten biggest clonotypes.

The sequence was obtained from a man in his 70s in good health. The material sequenced was blood. The V gene is TRBV5-1 and the J gene is TRBJ2-5; the D region possibly corresponds to TRBD2 (6 bases align). The encoded CDR3 is CASSLGGVYQETQYF. The nucleotides are TGCGCCAGCAGCTTAGGCGGGGTTTACCAAGAGACCCAGTACTTC.